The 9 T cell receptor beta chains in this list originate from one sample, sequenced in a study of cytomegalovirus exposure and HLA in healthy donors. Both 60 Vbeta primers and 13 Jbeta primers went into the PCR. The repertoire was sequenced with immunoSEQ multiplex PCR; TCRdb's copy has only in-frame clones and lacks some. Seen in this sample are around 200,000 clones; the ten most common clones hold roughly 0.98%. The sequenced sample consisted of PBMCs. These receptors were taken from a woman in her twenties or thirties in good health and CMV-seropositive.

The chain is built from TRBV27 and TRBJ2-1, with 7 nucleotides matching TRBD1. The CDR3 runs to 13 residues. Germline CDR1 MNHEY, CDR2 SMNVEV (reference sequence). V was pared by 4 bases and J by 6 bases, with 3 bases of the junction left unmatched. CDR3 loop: CASSSRGPNEQFF. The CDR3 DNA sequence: TGTGCCAGCAGTTCGAGGGGGCCCAATGAGCAGTTCTTC.

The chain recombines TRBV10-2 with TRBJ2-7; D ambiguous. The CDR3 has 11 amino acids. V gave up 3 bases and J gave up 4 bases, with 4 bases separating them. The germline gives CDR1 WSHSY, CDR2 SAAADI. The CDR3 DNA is TGCGCCAGCAGTGACGGGTACGAGCAGTACTTC. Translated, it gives CASSDGYEQYF.

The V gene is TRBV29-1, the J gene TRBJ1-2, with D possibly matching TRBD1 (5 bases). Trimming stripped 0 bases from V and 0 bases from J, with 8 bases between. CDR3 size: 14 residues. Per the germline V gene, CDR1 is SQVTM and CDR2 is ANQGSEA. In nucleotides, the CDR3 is TGCAGCGTTGAAGACACAGGCTCTAACTATGGCTACACCTTC. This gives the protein CSVEDTGSNYGYTF.

The CDR3 spells CASSLTGGHEQYF. In DNA form, the CDR3 reads TGTGCCAGCAGCCTGACAGGGGGCCACGAGCAGTACTTC. The rearrangement joins TRBV7-9 to TRBJ2-7, with 10 bases fitting TRBD1. CDR3 length: 13 residues. Germline CDR1 and CDR2: SEHNR and FQNEAQ (reference sequence). Germline trimming cut 5 bases from V and 5 bases from J; bases unmatched to any gene: 3. Supplemented by reference TRBV7-9 and TRBJ2-7, the full variable domain reads DTGVSQNPRHKITKRGQNVTFRCDPISEHNRLYWYRQTLGQGPEFLTYFQNEAQLEKSRLLSDRFSAERPKGSFSTLEIQRTEQGDSAMYLCASSLTGGHEQYFGPGTRLTVT.

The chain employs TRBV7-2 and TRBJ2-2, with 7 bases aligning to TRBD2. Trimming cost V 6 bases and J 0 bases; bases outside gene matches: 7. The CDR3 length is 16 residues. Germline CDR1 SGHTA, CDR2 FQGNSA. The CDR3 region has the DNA TGTGCCAGCAGTCTAGCGGCCACTGCGAACACCGGGGAGCTGTTTTTT. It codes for CASSLAATANTGELFF.

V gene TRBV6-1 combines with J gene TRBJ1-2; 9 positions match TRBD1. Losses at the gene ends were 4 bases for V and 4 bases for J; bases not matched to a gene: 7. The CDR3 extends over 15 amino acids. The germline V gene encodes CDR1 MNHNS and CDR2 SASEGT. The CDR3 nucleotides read TGTGCCAGCAGTGCGAGGACAGGGGCGCCCTATGGCTACACCTTC. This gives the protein CASSARTGAPYGYTF.

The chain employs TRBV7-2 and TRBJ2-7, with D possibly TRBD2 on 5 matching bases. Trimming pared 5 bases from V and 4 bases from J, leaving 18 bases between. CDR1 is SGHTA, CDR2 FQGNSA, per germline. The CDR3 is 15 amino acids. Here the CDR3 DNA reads TGTGCCAGCAGCCCTCTGGTGTGGAGGCGGTACGAGCAGTACTTC. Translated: CASSPLVWRRYEQYF.

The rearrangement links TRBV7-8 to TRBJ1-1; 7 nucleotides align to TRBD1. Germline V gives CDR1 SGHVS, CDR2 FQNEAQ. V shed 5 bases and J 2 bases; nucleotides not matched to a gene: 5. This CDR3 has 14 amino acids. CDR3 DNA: TGTGCCAGCAGCAACCAGGGGGTAAACACTGAAGCTTTCTTT. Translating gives CASSNQGVNTEAFF. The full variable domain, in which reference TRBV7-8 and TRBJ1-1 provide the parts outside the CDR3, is GAGVSQSPRYKVAKRGQDVALRCDPISGHVSLFWYQQALGQGPEFLTYFQNEAQLDKSGLPSDRFFAERPEGSVSTLKIQRTQQEDSAVYLCASSNQGVNTEAFFGQGTRLTVV.

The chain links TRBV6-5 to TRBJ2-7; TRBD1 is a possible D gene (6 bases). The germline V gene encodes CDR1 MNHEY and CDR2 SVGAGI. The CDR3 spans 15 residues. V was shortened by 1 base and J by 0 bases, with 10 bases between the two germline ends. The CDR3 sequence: CASSYYDRSSYEQYF. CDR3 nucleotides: TGTGCCAGCAGTTACTATGACAGGAGCTCCTACGAGCAGTACTTC.